Listed below are T cell receptor beta chains from one sample, sequenced in a study of blood T cell repertoires in COVID-19. Using immunoSEQ multiplex PCR, the repertoire was profiled, and TCRdb retains in-frame clones only, with some absent. The repertoire holds 350,000 to 400,000 clones, with around nine tenths as singletons. Sequencing was carried out using PBMCs or T cells enriched from blood (not recorded which). These receptors originate from a woman younger than 45 with acute COVID-19. CDR3s leave out the opening cysteine and the closing phenylalanine or tryptophan.

TRBJ1-3	TRBV7-8	ASSLKGNTIY
TRBJ1-4	TRBV4-1	ASSQDVADEKLF
TRBJ2-5	TRBV5-1	ASSLGPASGSLGTQY
TRBJ1-4	TRBV5-1	ASSSTAQGSANEKLF
TRBJ2-7	TRBV18	ASSPGSGQSTYEQY
TRBJ2-7	TRBV27	ASSYSDSSYEQY
TRBJ1-1	TRBV29-1	SPTFRGSNTEAF
TRBJ1-5	TRBV7-6	ASSLGTGGVNQPQH
TRBJ1-2	TRBV24-1	ATSDPRQGARGYT
TRBJ2-1	TRBV3-1/TRBV3-2	ASSHRYLDEQF
TRBJ1-1	TRBV5-1	ASSPRDRGSSGAF
TRBJ1-5	TRBV7-9	ASSPEGGEPQH
TRBJ1-1	TRBV21-1	ASSPGQGGTEAF
TRBJ2-5	TRBV3-1/TRBV3-2	ASSQYSAGGPETQY
TRBJ1-6	TRBV2	ASSEREYSPLH